The following is a T cell receptor beta chain sequence with its context. CDR3 size: 14 residues. Germline V lookup: CDR1 SGDLS, CDR2 YYNGEE. The germline V and J ends were trimmed by 1 base and 6 bases, with 11 bases remaining between them. These data come from a study of blood T cell repertoires in COVID-19. In the original processing: Scientists estimated how many nucleated cells there were by amplifying reference gene primers. Assay used: immunoSEQ multiplex PCR; TCRdb lists only in-frame clones, some missing. D and trimming were read from the DNA, whereas the V and J calls and clone size are those reported in that table. Of over 70,000 clones in the sample, 70% to 85% are singletons; the top ten hold around 4.1%.

Sample: peripheral blood. The TCR sequence derives from a woman aged 55-70 years with acute or convalescent COVID-19. The rearrangement joins TRBV9 to TRBJ1-3; D not certain. CDR3 region: CASSVSDKLNTIYF. Written as DNA, the CDR3 is TGTGCCAGCAGCGTATCCGATAAGCTAAACACCATATATTTT.